This TCR beta chain was sequenced during a study of CD8+ T cells in alopecia areata. For this clone: Other DNA sequences within the sample encode an identical CDR3.

Treatment: oral pan-JAK inhibitor, 5-10 mg twice daily. The germline gives CDR1 SGDLS, CDR2 YYNGEE. This CDR3 contains 11 residues. V dropped 3 bases and J dropped 5 bases, with 4 bases sitting between them. Once RNA had been extracted, it was reverse transcribed into cDNA to act as the sequencing template. TCRdb keeps only in-frame clones here, not all; method: immunoSEQ multiplex PCR. Of a few hundred thousand clones in the sample, about 62% are singletons; the top ten hold 0.75% to 0.95%. V and J are TRBV9 and TRBJ2-3; D call uncertain. The source was CD4+ T cells sorted from blood, collected around week 54, from a patient treated with tofacitinib. The clonotype comes from a human donor with alopecia areata. CDR3 in amino acids: CASSALDTQYF. The CDR3, as DNA: TGTGCCAGCAGCGCCTTAGATACGCAGTATTTT.